This T cell receptor (beta chain) was recovered during a study of T cell responses to AZD1222 COVID-19 vaccine. V shed 5 bases and J shed 6 bases, with 20 bases lying between them. Germline CDR1 MNHEY, CDR2 SVGAGI. The length of the CDR3 is 15 residues. The table came from immunoSEQ multiplex PCR; TCRdb's copy has only in-frame clones and leaves some out. Of some 79,000 clones detected, about three quarters appear once; the ten largest clones hold roughly 50%. Doses given second, at about 4 or about 12 weeks, were pooled. Whole-study findings and limits: At 160-218 and 743-854, vaccine-associated CD4 TCRs were dominant, and they spanned spike. Spike-specific TCR breadth and depth both grew after two AZD1222 doses. Donors were chiefly white British, with a greater number of females, and clonal diversity was perhaps underestimated.

This clone was recorded only once. Its specificity is not known. The rearrangement uses TRBV6-5 and TRBJ2-7, with D tentatively TRBD1 (6 bases). The sequence came from an adult who received the AZD1222 COVID-19 vaccine. Sequenced here: peripheral blood, sampled 28 days after the second AZD1222 dose. The CDR3 protein is CASSPPGTKPTEQYF. As DNA, the CDR3 is TGTGCCAGCAGTCCCCCCGGGACAAAGCCCACCGAGCAGTACTTC.